The present TCR beta chain was sequenced within a study of T cells after yellow fever vaccination (dated by TCRdb to between 2018 and 2021). Regarding the complete study: The SMART-Seq v4 Ultra Low Input RNA kit was used to prepare libraries from fractions with low cell numbers. Bulk TCR alpha and beta repertoires were sequenced longitudinally to track T-cell clones before and after primary and booster YFV17D yellow fever vaccination. Blood was drawn at multiple timepoints before and after primary and secondary immunization, with bulk PBMC replicates and cell subsets isolated. The cohort comprised two healthy male donors, one aged 18 to 30 and one aged 30 to 40 years.

Synthesis of TCR cDNA relied on 5'RACE template switching, a step that introduced a universal primer site along with unique molecular identifiers. Priming of cDNA synthesis was performed from both the TCR alpha and TCR beta constant segments. Library amplification used two PCR steps, and the second PCR step added sample barcodes and sequencing adapters. Sequencing of libraries was done on Illumina HiSeq 2500 (2x100 bp) or NovaSeq (2x150 bp). The original pipeline was this. Demultiplexing of reads and collapsing into UMI consensus sequences were performed with MIGEC, and V(D)J alignment was carried out with MiXCR. Vaccine-responding clonotypes were defined with edgeR using replicate PBMC samples, requiring FDR below 0.01 and a log2 fold change above 5 up to day 15. CD4 or CD8 identity was assigned to each bulk clonotype according to whether the clonotype was present at higher abundance in the sequenced CD4 repertoire or the sequenced CD8 repertoire. The public reads were quality trimmed at Q25 with fastp and then assembled into clones with MiXCR by TCRdb, keeping productive beta chains. Here each entry gathers all rows of one CDR3 protein and keeps the most common genes and DNA. The V and J calls, along with clone size, are taken from TCRdb and not from the paper's own processing. Present in this sample are some 670,000 distinct CDR3 sequences, more than 9% of which were seen just once. The top ten clonotypes cover under 15% of the sample.

Beyond this particular receptor, the publication reports: Only two donors were included in the study, so the extent to which the findings can be generalized is limited. The secondary T-cell response was weaker than the primary response but faster, peaking on day 5 instead of day 15. After the booster, most clones that had expanded after primary vaccination were detected again (around 96% of CD4 and roughly 86% of CD8), suggesting broad maintenance of memory. Computational filtering was required because FACS-sorted repertoires could contain abundant contaminating clonotypes from the bulk population. A small fraction of clonotypes showed up in both the CD4 and CD8 compartments, probably as a result of convergent recombination.

From a lookup of the germline V gene, CDR1 and CDR2 are SGHRS and YFSETQ. Including cysteine and phenylalanine, the CDR3 has 13 amino acids. Only CDR3 DNA remains: 39 bases, in frame from the first base. Sample treatment or condition, as interpreted from the label and publication: live attenuated yellow fever vaccine strain. At every blood-draw timepoint, two biological replicates of bulk PBMCs were collected. A standard Ficoll-Paque protocol was used to isolate PBMCs from peripheral blood. RNA was extracted with TriZol from bulk PBMCs, CD4 and CD8 fractions, and dextramer-positive and dextramer-negative fractions. This clonotype was counted at least ten times. The antigen it recognizes is unknown. Mismatch with germline at one junction end may stem from a read error.

Sequencing was performed on PBMCs, taken on the day of the yellow fever booster vaccination. This receptor was obtained from a man aged 30-40 years who received the YFV17D yellow fever vaccine. The V and J segments used are TRBV5-1 and TRBJ2-2; the D gene could be TRBD1 or TRBD2, each one agreeing over 5 bases. CDR3 protein: CASSLGDTGELFF. The DNA reads TGTGCCAGCAGCTTGGGGGACACCGGGGAGCTGTTTTTT.